These 8 T cell receptor beta chains came from one sample sequenced in a study of blood T cell repertoires in COVID-19. Profiling relied on immunoSEQ multiplex PCR, and the TCRdb table lists in-frame clones only, not all of them. The sample shows approximately 200,000 clones, under 85% of them seen only once. The material sequenced was peripheral blood. These receptors were collected from a man aged 60 to 75 with active or convalescent COVID-19.

CDR3 bases: TGCAGCGTTGAGGGGCTTGGGGAGCCCCAGCATTTT. Its translation: CSVEGLGEPQHF. This chain links TRBV29-1 with TRBJ1-5, with D perhaps TRBD1 (5 bases). Germline V gene data show CDR1 as SQVTM and CDR2 as ANQGSEA. Trimming cost V 3 bases and J 8 bases, with 11 bases left between them. The CDR3 is 12 amino acids.

The chain uses TRBV7-2 and TRBJ1-1; D perhaps matches TRBD1 (5 bases). This CDR3 has 13 residues. Trimming shortened V by 5 bases and J by 1 base, and 8 bases separated the two germline ends. The germline V gene encodes CDR1 SGHTA and CDR2 FQGNSA. The CDR3 DNA is TGTGCCAGCAGCCGCGGGGGGAACACTGAAGCTTTCTTT. Encoded protein: CASSRGGNTEAFF.

This rearrangement joins TRBV28 to TRBJ2-5, with D possibly being TRBD1 (5 bases). Germline CDR1 MDHEN, CDR2 SYDVKM. V lost 3 bases and J lost 5, with 13 bases in between. This CDR3 has 14 amino acids. CDR3 sequence: CASSLDPKGETQYF. Here the CDR3 DNA reads TGTGCCAGCAGTTTGGACCCGAAGGGGGAGACCCAGTACTTC. The complete variable domain, with remaining parts taken from reference TRBV28 and TRBJ2-5, reads DVKVTQSSRYLVKRTGEKVFLECVQDMDHENMFWYRQDPGLGLRLIYFSYDVKMKEKGDIPEGYSVSREKKERFSLILESASTNQTSMYLCASSLDPKGETQYFGPGTRLLVL.

This chain connects TRBV14 to TRBJ2-3; TRBD1 might be the D (5 bases). Germline V gives CDR1 SGHDN, CDR2 FVKESK. V was trimmed by 0 bases and J by 10 bases, leaving 11 bases between them. This CDR3 contains 13 residues. The CDR3 DNA follows: TGTGCCAGCAGCCAAGATCCAGGGTCATCGCAGTATTTT. This translates into CASSQDPGSSQYF.

This chain connects TRBV28 to TRBJ2-7; 8 nucleotides align to TRBD2. Germline V gene lookup returns CDR1 MDHEN and CDR2 SYDVKM. The CDR3 totals 14 residues. Trimming at V came to 2 bases and at J to 6 bases, leaving 6 bases not matched to a gene. In DNA form, the CDR3 reads TGTGCCAGCAGTTTACCGGGAGGGTCGGGCGAGCAGTACTTC. Protein sequence: CASSLPGGSGEQYF.

The chain joins TRBV7-3 to TRBJ2-7; D perhaps matches TRBD2 (5 bases). Germline loops: CDR1 SGHTA, CDR2 FQGTGA. The CDR3 loop spans 13 amino acids. With 3 bases removed from V and 3 bases from J, the gap between germline ends came to 9 bases. CDR3 amino acids: CASSFSGNYEQYF. The CDR3 DNA follows: TGTGCCAGCAGCTTTTCGGGGAACTACGAGCAGTACTTC.

The chain has TRBV20-1 and TRBJ2-7; D is perhaps TRBD2 (6 bases). Germline-derived CDR1 and CDR2 are DFQATT and SNEGSKA (reference sequence). The CDR3 runs 15 residues. V lost 3 bases to trimming and J lost 6 bases, with 21 bases between them. The CDR3 sequence is CSASSSGARFGEQYF. In DNA, the CDR3 is TGCAGTGCTAGTTCGTCGGGAGCTAGGTTTGGCGAGCAGTACTTC.

V gene TRBV5-1 combines with J gene TRBJ2-2, with TRBD1 matching over 10 bases. CDR1 is SGHRS and CDR2 is YFSETQ in the germline V gene. The CDR3 contains 15 residues. The V segment lost 0 bases and the J segment 7 bases; nucleotides outside the gene matches: 3. Here the CDR3 DNA reads TGCGCCAGCAGCTTGGGACAGGGGGCTATCGGGGAGCTGTTTTTT. Its protein is CASSLGQGAIGELFF.